The 21 T cell receptor beta chains presented below share a single source sample, sequenced in a study of Graves' ophthalmopathy and Graves' hyperthyroidism. RNA transcripts provided the template for amplifying TCR beta CDR3 regions. The workflow started with a first-round RT-PCR run with HTBI primers and then moved on to a second-round multiplex PCR. MiXCR, run by TCRdb on the multiplex PCR reads, gives a single entry per CDR3 protein. The sample lists a few hundred thousand distinct CDR3 sequences; 17% were seen once. Sequencing was performed on peripheral blood. The receptors here all came from an adult woman with stable Graves' hyperthyroidism.

This clonotype came up many times. The chain carries TRBV11-1 and TRBJ1-5, with a weak D call TRBD1 (6 bases). Germline values: CDR1 SGHAT, CDR2 FQDESV (reference sequence). This CDR3 contains 19 residues. V was shortened by 2 bases and J by 0 bases, with 20 bases between the two germline ends. The DNA for the CDR3 is TGTGCCAGCAGCTTATATAGGGCCCAGGGGCTGCATAGCAATCAGCCCCAGCATTTT. Its translation: CASSLYRAQGLHSNQPQHF.

This chain connects TRBV28 to TRBJ2-7, with 9 nucleotides matching TRBD1. This CDR3 comprises 14 residues. The germline gives CDR1 MDHEN, CDR2 SYDVKM. V lost 4 bases, J lost 5 bases, and 6 bases stayed unmatched. The CDR3 loop reads CASSSRDRDDEQYF. CDR3 coding DNA: TGTGCCAGCAGTTCCCGGGACAGGGATGACGAGCAGTACTTC.

This clonotype was recorded many times. The V and J genes are TRBV20-1 and TRBJ2-4; TRBD2 is a possible D gene (6 bases). The CDR3 covers 14 residues. With 5 bases removed from V and 0 bases from J, the gap between germline ends came to 11 bases. CDR1 DFQATT and CDR2 SNEGSKA come from the germline V gene (reference sequence). The CDR3 sequence is CSADSGLAKNIQYF. The DNA for the CDR3 is TGCAGTGCTGACAGCGGGTTAGCCAAAAACATTCAGTACTTC.

This clonotype occurred a few times. The chain joins TRBV7-9 to TRBJ2-7; 9 nucleotides line up with TRBD2. The germline V gene encodes CDR1 SEHNR and CDR2 FQNEAQ (reference sequence). Trimming cost V 0 bases and J 2 bases; bases outside gene matches: 2. The CDR3 is 15 amino acids. CDR3 nucleotide sequence: TGTGCCAGCAGCTTAGCGACTAGCGGTCCCTACGAGCAGTACTTC. Translated: CASSLATSGPYEQYF.

The gene calls are TRBV6-1 and TRBJ1-1; D uncertain. V gave up 8 bases and J gave up 1 base, with 11 bases separating them. There are 13 residues in the CDR3. Germline V lookup: CDR1 MNHNS, CDR2 SASEGT. CDR3 sequence: CASSIGRNTEAFF. The CDR3 DNA reads TGTGCCAGCTCCATAGGGCGGAACACTGAAGCTTTCTTT.

The chain carries TRBV20-1 and TRBJ2-2, with a possible D match to TRBD1 (6 bases). Between the trimmed V and J ends, which lost 6 bases and 4 bases, there was a span of 12 bases. In germline, CDR1 is DFQATT, CDR2 SNEGSKA (reference sequence). The CDR3 runs to 13 residues. The CDR3 is CSAVGHTTGELFF. The CDR3 coding sequence is TGCAGTGCCGTGGGACACACCACCGGGGAGCTGTTTTTT.

This clonotype was recorded many times. CDR3 in amino acids: CASSAGLADSRETQYF. The CDR3 DNA reads TGTGCCAGCAGCGCTGGACTAGCGGACTCAAGGGAGACCCAGTACTTC. The gene calls are TRBV9 and TRBJ2-5, with 10 bases that match TRBD2. Germline loops: CDR1 SGDLS, CDR2 YYNGEE. This CDR3 has 16 amino acids. V was pared by 3 bases and J by 5 bases, with 10 bases of the junction left unmatched. Combining the CDR3 with reference TRBV9 and TRBJ2-5 gives the whole variable domain DSGVTQTPKHLITATGQRVTLRCSPRSGDLSVYWYQQSLDQGLQFLIQYYNGEERAKGNILERFSAQQFPDLHSELNLSSLELGDSALYFCASSAGLADSRETQYFGPGTRLLVL.

This clonotype was recorded a few times. The chain combines TRBV11-2 with TRBJ1-2; D is undetermined. The CDR3 is 16 amino acids. V gave up 4 bases and J gave up 5 bases, with 20 bases separating them. Germline V lookup: CDR1 SGHAT, CDR2 FQNNGV. The CDR3 spells CASSSIGKTTIYGYTF. The DNA for the CDR3 is TGTGCCAGCAGCTCGATTGGAAAAACGACTATATATGGCTACACCTTC.

This clonotype occurred many times. The chain has TRBV6-2 or TRBV6-3 and TRBJ1-5, with D perhaps TRBD1 (5 bases). Per germline, CDR1 MNHEY and CDR2 SVGEGT. V lost 6 bases to trimming and J lost 7 bases, with 13 bases between them. CDR3 length: 13 amino acids. The CDR3 DNA follows: TGTGCCAGCAGCAGGGTGACGGGCCAGCCCCAGCATTTT. Its translation: CASSRVTGQPQHF.

This chain uses TRBV29-1 with TRBJ1-3; TRBD1 is a possible D gene (6 bases). V gave up 1 base and J gave up 5 bases, with 15 bases separating them. The germline gives CDR1 SQVTM, CDR2 ANQGSEA. The CDR3 runs 15 residues. The CDR3 sequence: CSVEVQGSLRNTIYF. The DNA for the CDR3 is TGCAGCGTTGAAGTACAGGGTAGTCTGAGAAACACCATATATTTT.

This clonotype appeared many times. DNA for the CDR3: TGTGCCAGCAGTTTATTGTGGGGGACAGCGAACGAGCAGTACTTC. It encodes CASSLLWGTANEQYF. V and J are TRBV28 and TRBJ2-7; the match to TRBD1 covers 7 bases. Germline assignment: CDR1 MDHEN and CDR2 SYDVKM. CDR3 length: 15 residues. With V trimmed by 1 base and J by 5 bases, 8 bases remained unmatched.

In its sample, this clonotype was seen a few times. V is TRBV29-1 and J is TRBJ2-1; TRBD1 matches 7 bases. Germline-derived CDR1 and CDR2 are SQVTM and ANQGSEA. The CDR3 length is 13 residues. V dropped 4 bases and J dropped 7; count of bases not matched to a gene: 7. The CDR3 nucleotides read TGCAGCGTTGCCTCACAGGGGCGAAATGAGCAGTTCTTC. It codes for CSVASQGRNEQFF.

A note on this clonotype: Just one base apart from a much larger clone, this may be a read error. This sequence joins TRBV6-5 and TRBJ2-7, with TRBD1 identical over 7 bases. Germline assignment: CDR1 MNHEY and CDR2 SVGAGI. The CDR3 runs to 15 residues. CDR3 in DNA: TGTACCAGCAGTTACGACGGGACAGCAAACTACGAGCAGTACTTC. Its protein product is CTSSYDGTANYEQYF.

In its sample, this clonotype was seen once. Sequence at one end of the junction differs from germline and may be a read error. The chain couples TRBV12-3 or TRBV12-4 to TRBJ1-1; TRBD1 matches at 10 bases. This CDR3 region has 17 residues. In DNA form, the CDR3 reads TGTGCCAGCAGCTTCGGGACAGGGGCCATCTGGAACACTGATGCTTTCTTT. Translated, it gives CASSFGTGAIWNTDAFF.

This clonotype was seen many times. This chain uses TRBV6-1 with TRBJ1-1, with 7 positions matching TRBD1. The CDR3 loop spans 14 amino acids. Germline V gives CDR1 MNHNS, CDR2 SASEGT. V gave up 7 bases and J gave up 4 bases; unmatched junction bases: 9. Here the CDR3 reads CASTLLRGGTEAFF. The CDR3, as DNA: TGTGCCAGCACCCTACTCAGGGGGGGCACTGAAGCTTTCTTT.

The table lists this clonotype with a few counts. The junction shows a germline mismatch at one end, possibly a read error. The rearrangement links TRBV20-1 to TRBJ2-2, with 14 bases matching TRBD2. This CDR3 contains 15 residues. Germline CDR1 is DFQATT and CDR2 is SNEGSKA (reference sequence). CDR3 nucleotides: TGCAGTGCGGGACTAGCGGGAGTTAACACCGGGGAGCTGCTTTTT. Residues: CSAGLAGVNTGELLF.

This clonotype was picked up many times. Compared with germline, one end of the junction differs, possibly owing to a read error. This chain links TRBV12-3 or TRBV12-4 with TRBJ1-1, with no clear D. This CDR3 is built from 13 residues. The CDR3 loop reads CASSLATNTEAFF. For the CDR3, the DNA is TGCGCCAGCAGCTTGGCAACGAACACTGAAGCTTTCTTT.

In its sample, this clonotype was seen many times. This chain joins TRBV12-3 or TRBV12-4 and TRBJ2-5, with 9 positions matching TRBD1. The V gene end was trimmed by 6 bases and the J gene end by 5 bases; junction bases not matched to a gene: 10. CDR3 length equals 15 residues. The chain's CDR3 is CASSSSGTGMETQYF. The CDR3 DNA reads TGTGCCAGCAGCAGCAGCGGGACAGGGATGGAGACCCAGTACTTC.

This clonotype has at least ten counts. The rearrangement links TRBV6-2 or TRBV6-3 to TRBJ1-2; 10 nucleotides align to TRBD1. Germline V gives CDR1 MNHEY, CDR2 SVGEGT. This CDR3 has 13 residues. J gave up 8 bases and V 7 bases, and 7 bases lay outside the gene matches. The CDR3 loop reads CASTKTGGLGYTF. The CDR3 region has the DNA TGTGCCAGCACCAAGACAGGGGGCCTAGGCTACACCTTC.

This clonotype was recorded at least ten times. This chain uses TRBV28 with TRBJ2-7; D is ambiguous. Deletions cut 4 bases from V and 3 bases from J, with 13 bases between. Germline V gene data show CDR1 as MDHEN and CDR2 as SYDVKM. The CDR3 covers 14 residues. DNA for the CDR3: TGTGCCAGCAGTTCTTTAACACGAATCTACGAGCAGTACTTC. Protein sequence: CASSSLTRIYEQYF.

This clonotype was observed many times. The chain employs TRBV2 and TRBJ2-2; D perhaps matches TRBD1 (7 bases). CDR1 is SNHLY and CDR2 is FYNNEI in the germline V gene. The V and J ends lost 7 bases and 6 bases respectively, with 18 bases between them. The CDR3 contains 15 residues. CDR3 amino acids: CASKGWRGRPGELFF. The DNA for the CDR3 is TGTGCCAGCAAGGGATGGAGGGGGCGCCCCGGGGAGCTGTTTTTT.